The 27 T cell receptor beta chains presented below share a single source sample, sequenced in a study of beta chain features in type 1 diabetes (dated by TCRdb to 2016 to 2019). Library preparation employed the immunoSEQ multiplex PCR assay. The entire isolated RNA was reverse transcribed using the High Capacity cDNA Reverse Transcription Kit, and thus expressed TCRB transcripts were sequenced. This is the immuneACCESS table as TCRdb keeps it, with only in-frame sequences that have V and J called. A part of the clones is gone; compared with another copy, unresolved V genes explain less than half, and the rest is unexplained. The sample table holds some 150,000 clones, of which about 51% were seen once. Of the sample, under 0.45% is held by the ten largest clones. Sequenced: Tregs from blood. Interpreted using the paper, the cell subset or site label stands for: regulatory CD4+ T cells. The receptors were gathered from a man younger than 30 in good health.

The V gene is TRBV15, the J gene TRBJ2-1; D remains ambiguous. The V end was cut by 1 base, the J end by 8 bases, with 9 bases between. Germline CDR1 LNHNV, CDR2 YYDKDF (reference sequence). This CDR3 spans 13 amino acids. CDR3 nucleotide sequence: TGTGCCACCAGCAGAGTTGCGATGGATGAGCAGTTCTTC. Translated: CATSRVAMDEQFF.

The table lists this clone with a few counts. The chain has TRBV11-2 and TRBJ2-2, with TRBD1 identical over 8 bases. The CDR3 loop spans 15 amino acids. The junction had 7 bases not matched to a gene; V was cut back by 6 bases and J by 4 bases. Germline V gene sequence: CDR1 SGHAT, CDR2 FQNNGV. For the CDR3, the DNA is TGTGCCAGCAGACGGCGACAGGGGATCACCGGGGAGCTGTTTTTT. This encodes CASRRRQGITGELFF. Drawing the rest from reference TRBV11-2 and TRBJ2-2, the complete variable domain is EAGVAQSPRYKIIEKRQSVAFWCNPISGHATLYWYQQILGQGPKLLIQFQNNGVVDDSQLPKDRFSAERLKGVDSTLKIQPAKLEDSAVYLCASRRRQGITGELFFGEGSRLTVL.

The V gene is TRBV7-2, the J gene TRBJ2-5; 8 nucleotides agree with TRBD1. Germline assignment: CDR1 SGHTA and CDR2 FQGNSA. V was clipped by 5 bases and J by 4 bases; unmatched bases: 3. This CDR3 region has 13 residues. CDR3 nucleotide sequence: TGTGCCAGCAGCCCCGGGACAGGAGAGACCCAGTACTTC. Translated, it gives CASSPGTGETQYF.

There are a few counts of this clone. V and J are TRBV6-6 and TRBJ2-5; 7 bases align to TRBD1. The J call is in doubt because the DNA end fits TRBJ2-7 better. Germline V CDR1 and CDR2: MNHNY, SVGAGI (reference sequence). This CDR3 is 14 amino acids long. CDR3 sequence reads: CASTKQGHSYEQYF. In nucleotides, the CDR3 is TGTGCCAGCACAAAACAGGGGCACTCCTACGAGCAGTACTTC.

The genes are TRBV30 and TRBJ1-1, with a weak D call TRBD1 (6 bases). The CDR3 runs to 12 residues. V gave up 6 bases and J gave up 1 base, with 9 bases separating them. The germline gives CDR1 GTSNPN, CDR2 SVGIG (reference sequence). The CDR3 loop reads CACPRGNTEAFF. The CDR3 DNA reads as TGTGCCTGTCCCAGGGGGAACACTGAAGCTTTCTTT.

V is TRBV23-1 and J is TRBJ2-1; TRBD2 matches at 8 bases. TRBV23-1 is identified as an open reading frame with a role that is uncertain. The V gene end was trimmed by 6 bases and the J gene end by 5 bases; junction bases not matched to a gene: 18. This CDR3 has 18 amino acids. The CDR3 is CASRYVRFSGTVHNEQFF. The CDR3 DNA reads as TGCGCCAGCAGATATGTTAGGTTTAGCGGGACTGTCCACAATGAGCAGTTCTTC.

The chain is built from TRBV18 and TRBJ1-5, with D possibly being TRBD1 (6 bases). Germline lookup yields CDR1 KGHSH and CDR2 LQKENI. This CDR3 contains 14 residues. The ends were cut back, 3 bases at V and 6 bases at J, with 12 bases in the middle. CDR3 sequence reads: CASSPQGTLQPQHF. The CDR3 nucleotides read TGTGCCAGCTCACCGCAGGGGACCCTTCAGCCCCAGCATTTT.

This chain connects TRBV5-6 to TRBJ2-5; D may be TRBD1 (6 bases). The germline CDR1 and CDR2 sequences are SGHDT and YYEEEE. The V and J ends lost 0 bases and 0 bases respectively, with 12 bases between them. The CDR3 runs to 16 residues. CDR3 amino acids: CASSLAARGYQETQYF. CDR3 coding DNA: TGTGCCAGCAGCTTGGCGGCCAGGGGTTACCAAGAGACCCAGTACTTC.

This clone showed up just a few times. The rearrangement joins TRBV5-1 to TRBJ2-2, with 9 nucleotides matching TRBD2. J lost 5 bases, V lost 2 bases, and 7 bases had no gene match. The CDR3 has 16 amino acids. Germline CDR1 is SGHRS and CDR2 is YFSETQ. The CDR3 protein is CASSFRSGSKTGELFF. The CDR3, as DNA: TGCGCCAGCAGCTTTCGTAGCGGGAGTAAGACCGGGGAGCTGTTTTTT. Supplemented by reference TRBV5-1 and TRBJ2-2, the full variable domain reads KAGVTQTPRYLIKTRGQQVTLSCSPISGHRSVSWYQQTPGQGLQFLFEYFSETQRNKGNFPGRFSGRQFSNSRSEMNVSTLELGDSALYLCASSFRSGSKTGELFFGEGSRLTVL.

This chain connects TRBV30 to TRBJ2-7; D is perhaps TRBD2 (6 bases). The CDR3 extends over 12 amino acids. From germline, CDR1 is GTSNPN and CDR2 SVGIG (reference sequence). Trimming stripped 2 bases from V and 4 bases from J, with 9 bases between. The CDR3 DNA sequence: TGTGCCTGGAGTAAAGGGACTTACGAGCAGTACTTC. This translates into CAWSKGTYEQYF.

The chain uses TRBV4-2 and TRBJ2-1; possible D gene TRBD2, 6 bases. Germline CDR1 and CDR2: LGHNA and YNFKEQ. V dropped 1 base and J dropped 5 bases, with 15 bases sitting between them. CDR3 length: 16 residues. The CDR3 nucleotides are TGTGCCAGCAGCCAAGTACCGGGACTGAGAAACAATGAGCAGTTCTTC. Translated, it gives CASSQVPGLRNNEQFF.

The V call is TRBV7-9, the J call TRBJ2-1; TRBD2 matches 11 bases. This CDR3 comprises 17 residues. V shed 5 bases and J 4 bases; nucleotides not matched to a gene: 10. CDR1 is SEHNR and CDR2 is FQNEAQ in the germline V gene (reference sequence). CDR3 sequence: CASSTSLAGVVYNEQFF. DNA of the CDR3: TGTGCCAGCAGCACCTCACTAGCGGGAGTAGTTTACAATGAGCAGTTCTTC.

J is TRBJ1-5 and V is TRBV7-2; 10 nucleotides align to TRBD1. Germline CDR1 SGHTA, CDR2 FQGNSA. V lost 6 bases to trimming and J lost 6 bases; unmatched junction nucleotides: 8. The CDR3 extends over 15 amino acids. CDR3 sequence reads: CASSSGTGVGQPQHF. Here the CDR3 DNA reads TGTGCCAGCAGTTCCGGGACAGGGGTCGGTCAGCCCCAGCATTTT.

The chain has TRBV9 and TRBJ2-1; D is unclear. This CDR3 contains 16 residues. Germline V gives CDR1 SGDLS, CDR2 YYNGEE. Deletions cut 3 bases from V and 2 bases from J, with 15 bases between. The CDR3, as DNA: TGTGCCAGCAGCGCCGAAACTACCCTACCCTACAATGAGCAGTTCTTC. Translation gives CASSAETTLPYNEQFF.

The chain has TRBV4-2 and TRBJ1-2, with TRBD1 identical over 7 bases. CDR1 is LGHNA and CDR2 is YNFKEQ in the germline V gene. J was trimmed by 3 bases and V by 4 bases; bases with no gene match: 8. The CDR3 sequence is 15 residues long. The DNA for the CDR3 is TGTGCCAGCAGCCCCATTAAGGGGGCAGACTATGGCTACACCTTC. This encodes CASSPIKGADYGYTF.

This clone was picked up a small number of times. V is TRBV7-8 and J is TRBJ2-2; D might be TRBD1 (7 bases). CDR1 is SGHVS, CDR2 FQNEAQ, per germline. The germline V and J ends were trimmed by 5 bases and 4 bases, with 20 bases remaining between them. The CDR3 spans 17 residues. This CDR3 is CASSAGQRRIVTGELFF. CDR3 coding DNA: TGTGCCAGCAGCGCGGGACAGCGCCGTATCGTCACCGGGGAGCTGTTTTTT.

The rearrangement joins TRBV5-4 to TRBJ1-5, with D possibly matching TRBD1 (5 bases). V was pared by 3 bases and J by 8 bases, with 9 bases between. Germline V gene sequence: CDR1 SGHNT, CDR2 YYREEE (reference sequence). The CDR3 sequence is 12 residues long. The CDR3 spells CASSSLGEPQHF. The CDR3 DNA is TGTGCCAGCAGCTCCCTAGGGGAGCCCCAGCATTTT.

The rearrangement uses TRBV6-5 and TRBJ1-1; D unresolved. V lost 2 bases, J lost 2 bases, and 12 bases lay in between. The CDR3 is 15 amino acids. Germline V gene data show CDR1 as MNHEY and CDR2 as SVGAGI. The CDR3 bases are TGTGCCAGCAGTTACGGAGGACTTACCAACACTGAAGCTTTCTTT. Translating gives CASSYGGLTNTEAFF.

This clone has just a few counts. The V call is TRBV10-3, the J call TRBJ2-1; D might be TRBD1 (6 bases). This CDR3 contains 15 residues. Looked up from germline, CDR1 is ENHRY and CDR2 is SYGVKD. Trimming removed 7 bases from V and 6 bases from J, with 19 bases in between. CDR3 bases: TGTGCCATCAACTCCAGGACAGAGGGTATCAATGAGCAGTTCTTC. This sequence encodes CAINSRTEGINEQFF.

V gene TRBV7-3 combines with J gene TRBJ1-2; 7 bases align to TRBD1. Unmatched junction bases numbered 3, after V lost 4 bases and J lost 4 bases. The germline V gene encodes CDR1 SGHTA and CDR2 FQGTGA. CDR3 length: 13 amino acids. The DNA for the CDR3 is TGTGCCAGCAGCTACGACAGGGCCTATGGCTACACCTTC. Protein sequence: CASSYDRAYGYTF.

This clone was picked up a small number of times. J is TRBJ1-2 and V is TRBV5-5; a weak D match, TRBD1 (5 bases). V lost 2 bases to trimming and J lost 5 bases, with 7 bases between them. From germline, CDR1 is SGHKS and CDR2 YYEKEE (reference sequence). CDR3 length equals 12 residues. Written as DNA, the CDR3 is TGTGCCAGCAGCTTCCAGGGTTATGGCTACACCTTC. Encoded protein: CASSFQGYGYTF. Combining the CDR3 with reference TRBV5-5 and TRBJ1-2 gives the whole variable domain DAGVTQSPTHLIKTRGQQVTLRCSPISGHKSVSWYQQVLGQGPQFIFQYYEKEERGRGNFPDRFSARQFPNYSSELNVNALLLGDSALYLCASSFQGYGYTFGSGTRLTVV.

V is TRBV9 and J is TRBJ2-1; 9 nucleotides match TRBD2. From germline, CDR1 is SGDLS and CDR2 YYNGEE. The CDR3 is 15 residues long. The J segment lost 7 bases and the V segment lost 2 bases, leaving 7 bases of the junction unmatched. The chain's CDR3 is CASSVAGLAWNEQFF. The CDR3 DNA is TGTGCCAGCAGCGTGGCGGGACTAGCCTGGAATGAGCAGTTCTTC.

J is TRBJ1-1 and V is TRBV5-1; possibly TRBD1 for D (5 bases). The germline CDR1 and CDR2 sequences are SGHRS and YFSETQ. V lost 0 bases to trimming and J lost 5 bases, with 20 bases between them. The CDR3 runs to 17 residues. CDR3 protein: CASSLEGRRSAGTEAFF. The CDR3 bases are TGCGCCAGCAGCTTGGAGGGGAGGCGTTCCGCAGGAACTGAAGCTTTCTTT.

V is TRBV6-5 and J is TRBJ2-5; D call uncertain. Germline V CDR1 and CDR2: MNHEY, SVGAGI. V lost 6 bases and J lost 3, with 11 bases in between. The CDR3 is 13 residues long. For the CDR3, the DNA is TGTGCCAGCAGATTGGAGTTTGAAGAGACCCAGTACTTC. Protein sequence: CASRLEFEETQYF.

The chain links TRBV30 to TRBJ1-1, with D perhaps matching TRBD1 (5 bases). CDR1 is GTSNPN and CDR2 is SVGIG in the germline V gene (reference sequence). Trimming took off 1 base at V and 4 bases at J, with 10 bases between the two ends. This CDR3 spans 13 amino acids. CDR3 sequence: CAWSAGLSTEAFF. The CDR3 coding sequence is TGTGCCTGGAGTGCAGGGTTGAGCACTGAAGCTTTCTTT.

The V and J genes are TRBV7-9 and TRBJ2-1; TRBD2 matches 10 bases. This CDR3 contains 16 residues. The junction had 8 bases not matched to a gene; V was cut back by 2 bases and J by 7 bases. Germline CDR1 is SEHNR and CDR2 is FQNEAQ (reference sequence). CDR3 in amino acids: CASSLRPSGRANEQFF. CDR3 bases: TGTGCCAGCAGCTTACGCCCTAGCGGGAGAGCTAATGAGCAGTTCTTC.

V usage is TRBV4-1 and J usage is TRBJ2-1, with D possibly being TRBD2 (5 bases). The CDR3 has 14 residues. V was clipped by 1 base and J by 13 bases, with 17 bases between them. CDR1 is MGHRA and CDR2 is YSYEKL in the germline V gene. The CDR3 region is CASSQVIRDTPQFF. CDR3 nucleotide sequence: TGCGCCAGCAGCCAAGTTATTCGGGATACGCCCCAGTTCTTC.